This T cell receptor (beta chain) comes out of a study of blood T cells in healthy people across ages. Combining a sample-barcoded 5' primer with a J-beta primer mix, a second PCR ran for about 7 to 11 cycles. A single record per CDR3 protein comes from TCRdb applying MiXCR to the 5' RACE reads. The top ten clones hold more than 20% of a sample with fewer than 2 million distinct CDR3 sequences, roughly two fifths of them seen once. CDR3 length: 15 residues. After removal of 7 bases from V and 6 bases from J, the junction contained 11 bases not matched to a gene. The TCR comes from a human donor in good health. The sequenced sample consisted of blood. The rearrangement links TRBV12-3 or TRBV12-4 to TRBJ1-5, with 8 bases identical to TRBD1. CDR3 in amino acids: CASTIWTGSSQPQHF. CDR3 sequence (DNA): TGTGCCAGCACCATATGGACAGGGTCGAGTCAGCCCCAGCATTTT.